This TCR beta chain was sequenced for a study of a mutant IDH1 vaccine in newly diagnosed glioma. The time point is: week 47, end of study. In every dose of vaccine, 300 ug of mutant IDH1 20-mer peptide was given alongside topical imiquimod. The study enrolled donors with new WHO grade 3 or 4 IDH1-mutant, ATRX-lost astrocytomas. This CDR3 spans 14 amino acids. The V gene end was trimmed by 6 bases and the J gene end by 5 bases; junction bases not matched to a gene: 5. Germline lookup yields CDR1 WNHNN and CDR2 SYGVQD (reference sequence). Worth noting for this clone: As yet, its antigen is unknown.

General observations from the study: Pseudoprogression appeared unlinked to shifts in leading peripheral T cell clonotypes.

Sequenced by immunoSEQ multiplex PCR; TCRdb stores in-frame clones only, minus some. This table holds some 40,000 clones, roughly 71% found once. This sequence was found in a man aged 35-49 years with glioma. Material: PBMCs, obtained from a glioma patient whose treatment included an IDH1 peptide vaccine. This chain links TRBV10-1 with TRBJ2-2; 8 nucleotides agree with TRBD1. The CDR3 nucleotides are TGCGCCAGCAGCGATACAGGGGGAACCGGGGAGCTGTTTTTT. Its translation: CASSDTGGTGELFF.